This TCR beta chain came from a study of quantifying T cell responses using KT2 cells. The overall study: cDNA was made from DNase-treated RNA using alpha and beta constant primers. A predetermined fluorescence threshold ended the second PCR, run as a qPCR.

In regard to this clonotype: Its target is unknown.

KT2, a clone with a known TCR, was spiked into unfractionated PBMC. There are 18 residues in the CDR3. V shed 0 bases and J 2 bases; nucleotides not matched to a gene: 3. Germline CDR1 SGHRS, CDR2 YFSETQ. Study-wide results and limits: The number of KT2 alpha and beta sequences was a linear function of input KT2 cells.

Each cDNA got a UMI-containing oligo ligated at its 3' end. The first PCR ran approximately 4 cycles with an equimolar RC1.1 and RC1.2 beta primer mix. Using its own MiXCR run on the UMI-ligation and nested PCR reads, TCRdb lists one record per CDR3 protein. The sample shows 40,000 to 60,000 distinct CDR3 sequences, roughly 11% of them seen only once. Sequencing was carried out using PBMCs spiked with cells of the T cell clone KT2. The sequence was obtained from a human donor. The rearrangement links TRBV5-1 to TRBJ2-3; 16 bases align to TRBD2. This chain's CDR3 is CASSLAGLAGGATDTQYF. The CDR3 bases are TGCGCCAGCAGCTTGGCGGGACTAGCGGGAGGGGCCACAGATACGCAGTATTTT. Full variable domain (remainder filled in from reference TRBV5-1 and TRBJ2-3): KAGVTQTPRYLIKTRGQQVTLSCSPISGHRSVSWYQQTPGQGLQFLFEYFSETQRNKGNFPGRFSGRQFSNSRSEMNVSTLELGDSALYLCASSLAGLAGGATDTQYFGPGTRLTVL.